The rows below give T cell receptor beta chains drawn from one sample of a study of T cell changes during pregnancy in multiple sclerosis. TCRdb keeps only in-frame clones here, not all; method: immunoSEQ multiplex PCR. The table includes 70,000 to 75,000 clones, more than 80% detected once. The sample in question was peripheral blood, obtained in the second trimester of pregnancy. These receptors came from a female donor in good health, enrolled as a control in a pregnancy study. CDR3s include the opening cysteine and the closing phenylalanine or tryptophan. D genes are given only for firm matches. Rows may omit the clone size; those that give it use once, few, many or a size class.

>TRBV9|TRBJ2-3|TRBD1|-
TGTGCCAGCAAGGGGGGCGGGACAGGCCCAGATACGCAGTATTTT
CASKGGGTGPDTQYF
>TRBV7-9|TRBJ2-3|-|few
TGTGCCAGCAGCTCCAGGGGACCCGATACGCAGTATTTT
CASSSRGPDTQYF
>TRBV11-2|TRBJ2-3|TRBD1|-
TGTGCCAGCAGCACTGGGACAGGACTCACAGATACGCAGTATTTT
CASSTGTGLTDTQYF
>TRBV4-3|TRBJ1-2|-|-
TGCGCCAGCAGCCAAGACAGGGGATTATATGGCTACACCTTC
CASSQDRGLYGYTF
>TRBV28|TRBJ1-3|TRBD1|-
TGTGCCAGCAGAGTCCGACAGGGGCTCGGAAACACCATATATTTT
CASRVRQGLGNTIYF
>TRBV7-9|TRBJ1-2|-|-
TGTGCCAGCAGCTTTGCCATCGGAGCCTATGGCTACACCTTC
CASSFAIGAYGYTF
>TRBV7-3|TRBJ1-5|-|-
TGTGCCAGCAGCCTCGGTCCTCAGCCCCAGCATTTT
CASSLGPQPQHF
>TRBV4-3|TRBJ1-5|-|-
TGCGCCAGCAGCCCGGGGATTTTCATACAGCCCCAGCATTTT
CASSPGIFIQPQHF
>TRBV11-1|TRBJ2-7|TRBD1|-
TGTGCCAGCAGCTTAGGGACAGGGAGACTCTACGAGCAGTACTTC
CASSLGTGRLYEQYF
>TRBV15|TRBJ2-7|-|once
TGTGCCACCAGCACAGGGTACAACGAGCAGTACTTC
CATSTGYNEQYF
>TRBV2|TRBJ1-2|TRBD1|-
TGTGCCAGCAGGAGTACAGGGGGCTTGAACTATGGCTACACCTTC
CASRSTGGLNYGYTF
>TRBV6-1|TRBJ2-7|-|-
TGTGCCAGCAGTGCCACGCCCGGACAGATGTACGAGCAGTACTTC
CASSATPGQMYEQYF
>TRBV7-6|TRBJ1-5|-|-
TGTGCCAGCAGCTTAGGCGCGGCCCCCAATCAGCCCCAGCATTTT
CASSLGAAPNQPQHF
>TRBV9|TRBJ1-6|-|-
TGTGCCAGCAGCGTATCACAGACGACCTATTCACCCCTCCACTTT
CASSVSQTTYSPLHF
>TRBV25-1|TRBJ2-2|-|-
TGTGCCAGCAGTGATCATCCGGCCAGGGCGAACACCGGGGAGCTGTTTTTT
CASSDHPARANTGELFF
>TRBV7-9|TRBJ2-2|-|once
TGTGCCAGCAGCCCTACCGACACCGGGGAGCTGTTTTTT
CASSPTDTGELFF
>TRBV4-3|TRBJ1-6|-|-
TGCGCCAGCAGCCAAGAGCCGACAGCAAATTCACCCCTCCACTTT
CASSQEPTANSPLHF
>TRBV7-3|TRBJ2-2|TRBD2|-
TGTGCCAGCAGCTTAGGGACGGCGGGGGGGCAGCTGTTTTTT
CASSLGTAGGQLFF
>TRBV9|TRBJ2-2|TRBD2|-
TGTGCCAGCTCCTCCGGGACTAGAGGCACCGGGGAGCTGTTTTTT
CASSSGTRGTGELFF
>TRBV18|TRBJ2-3|-|-
TGTGCCAGCTCACCACCGGGCCCCACAGATACGCAGTATTTT
CASSPPGPTDTQYF
>TRBV9|TRBJ2-5|TRBD2|-
TGTGCCAGCAGCGTAGACAGCGGGGGAGAGACCCAGTACTTC
CASSVDSGGETQYF
>TRBV19|TRBJ1-1|-|-
TGTGCCAGTGACCAACAACGCCCGGGTGAAGCTTTCTTT
CASDQQRPGEAFF